This T cell receptor (beta chain) was profiled in a study of cytomegalovirus exposure and HLA in healthy donors. Background on the study: Later analysis reported that the approximately 130 validation repertoires shared the platform of the approximately 690 first-cohort repertoires. Notes on the study in general: Researchers counted around 180 TCR beta chains as cytomegalovirus-associated. In a later analysis, first-cohort TCR clusters were found to tend to co-occur in the roughly 120 validation repertoires.

In regard to this clone: Its target is not known.

The CDR3 covers 17 residues. The junction had 14 bases not matched to a gene; V was cut back by 0 bases and J by 11 bases. In germline, CDR1 is MGHRA, CDR2 YSYEKL. Profiled with immunoSEQ multiplex PCR; TCRdb holds only in-frame clones, not every one. Here the sample spans 130,000 to 150,000 clones, 85% to 90% being singletons. This receptor was identified in a woman aged 25 to 39 in good health and CMV-seropositive. The chain employs TRBV4-1 and TRBJ1-4; 8 bases align to TRBD1. Sequenced input: PBMCs. The CDR3 here is CASSQDWQGAVLRKLFF. The CDR3 DNA sequence: TGCGCCAGCAGCCAAGATTGGCAGGGGGCTGTCTTGAGGAAACTGTTTTTT.